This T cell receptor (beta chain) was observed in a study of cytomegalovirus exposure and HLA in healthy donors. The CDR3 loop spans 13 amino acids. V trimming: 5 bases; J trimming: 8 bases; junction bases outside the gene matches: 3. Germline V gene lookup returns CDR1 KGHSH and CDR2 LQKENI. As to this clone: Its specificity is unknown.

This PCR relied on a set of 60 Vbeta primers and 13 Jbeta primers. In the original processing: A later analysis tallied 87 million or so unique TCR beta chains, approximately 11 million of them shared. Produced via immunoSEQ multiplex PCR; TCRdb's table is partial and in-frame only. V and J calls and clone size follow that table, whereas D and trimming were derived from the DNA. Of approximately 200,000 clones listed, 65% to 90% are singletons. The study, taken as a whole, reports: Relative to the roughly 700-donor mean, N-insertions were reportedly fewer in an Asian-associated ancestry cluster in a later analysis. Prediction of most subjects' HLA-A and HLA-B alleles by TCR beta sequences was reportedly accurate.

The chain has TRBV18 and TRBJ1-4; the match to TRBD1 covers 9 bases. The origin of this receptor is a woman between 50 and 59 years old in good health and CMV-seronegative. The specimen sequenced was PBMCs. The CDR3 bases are TGTGCCAGCTCAGGACAGGGGAAAGAAAAACTGTTTTTT. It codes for CASSGQGKEKLFF.